This TCR beta chain was captured in a study of blood T cell repertoires in COVID-19. Study-wide context: The United States, Italy and Spain were the sources of the acute and convalescent COVID-19 samples.

The sample holds a few counts of this clone. TCRdb keeps only in-frame clones here, not all; method: immunoSEQ multiplex PCR. The sample shows about 150,000 clones, 80% to 90% of them seen only once. The CDR3 covers 15 residues. Trimming pared 3 bases from V and 8 bases from J, leaving 17 bases between. The V call is TRBV5-3, the J call TRBJ1-4, with D possibly being TRBD1 (5 bases). TRBV5-3 qualifies as an ORF whose function is uncertain. The sample consisted of peripheral blood. This receptor was obtained from an elderly woman with acute or convalescent COVID-19. The CDR3 loop is CARSWEEGQEEKLFF. In DNA, the CDR3 is TGTGCCAGAAGCTGGGAGGAGGGGCAGGAGGAAAAACTGTTTTTT.